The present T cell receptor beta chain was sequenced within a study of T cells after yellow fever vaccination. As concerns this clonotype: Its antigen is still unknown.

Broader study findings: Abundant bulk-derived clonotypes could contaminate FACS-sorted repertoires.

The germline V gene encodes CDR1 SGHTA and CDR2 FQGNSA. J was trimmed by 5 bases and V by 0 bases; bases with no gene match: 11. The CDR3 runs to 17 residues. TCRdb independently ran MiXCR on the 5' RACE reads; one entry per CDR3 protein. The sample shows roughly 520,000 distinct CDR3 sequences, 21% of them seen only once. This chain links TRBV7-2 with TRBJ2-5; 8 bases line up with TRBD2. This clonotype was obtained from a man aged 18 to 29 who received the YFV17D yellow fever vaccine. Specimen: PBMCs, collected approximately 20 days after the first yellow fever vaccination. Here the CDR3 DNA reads TGTGCCAGCAGCTTAGCGGCCGTAGCGGGGTGGGGTGAGACCCAGTACTTC. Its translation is CASSLAAVAGWGETQYF.